What follows are 31 T cell receptor beta chains derived from one specimen sequenced in a study of blood T cells in healthy people across ages. The authors ran a second PCR of about 6 to 11 cycles using a sample-barcoded 5' primer and a J-beta primer mix. From the 5' RACE reads, TCRdb called clonotypes with MiXCR, one entry per CDR3 protein. The sample records some 700,000 distinct CDR3 sequences, roughly 41% being singletons. Sequenced material: blood. These receptors were obtained from a woman aged 60 to 75 in good health.

This clonotype was counted ten times or more. The J gene is TRBJ2-7, the V gene TRBV20-1; a possible D gene is TRBD2 (6 bases). The CDR3 extends over 15 amino acids. CDR1 and CDR2 (germline): DFQATT, SNEGSKA (reference sequence). Trimming stripped 4 bases from V and 0 bases from J, with 16 bases between. In DNA, the CDR3 is TGCAGTGCTATACGGGTAGGGAGGACCTCCTACGAGCAGTACTTC. This sequence encodes CSAIRVGRTSYEQYF.

The chain is built from TRBV14 and TRBJ2-1; D gene uncertain. CDR1 SGHDN and CDR2 FVKESK come from the germline V gene. This CDR3 comprises 13 residues. Trimming shortened V by 1 base and J by 8 bases, and 9 bases separated the two germline ends. DNA for the CDR3: TGTGCCAGCAGCCAAGTCATCGGGCATGAGCAGTTCTTC. Translating it yields CASSQVIGHEQFF.

This clonotype was seen more than once but under ten times. The chain joins TRBV29-1 to TRBJ1-1, with D uncertain. V was shortened by 4 bases and J by 0 bases, with 12 bases between the two germline ends. The CDR3 runs to 14 residues. The germline V gene has CDR1 SQVTM and CDR2 ANQGSEA. CDR3 sequence (DNA): TGCAGCGTTGTAATTAATACAGTGAACACTGAAGCTTTCTTT. The encoded protein is CSVVINTVNTEAFF.

This clonotype was seen a handful of times. The rearrangement joins TRBV12-3 or TRBV12-4 to TRBJ1-2, with TRBD1 matching 7 bases. CDR3 size: 14 residues. J was trimmed by 6 bases and V by 7 bases; bases with no gene match: 11. CDR3 amino acids: CASILEGQLNGYTF. The CDR3 DNA reads TGTGCCAGCATCTTAGAGGGACAGCTAAATGGCTACACCTTC.

The genes are TRBV11-1 and TRBJ2-5; D may match TRBD1 or TRBD2 (5 bases each). This CDR3 spans 16 amino acids. V lost 6 bases to trimming and J lost 11 bases, with 28 bases between them. Germline-derived CDR1 and CDR2 are SGHAT and FQDESV (reference sequence). CDR3 coding DNA: TGTGCCAGCAGTGGACGAGCGGCGGCTTTTGGGGGTGAGCAGTACTTC. Translating gives CASSGRAAAFGGEQYF.

The CDR3 DNA reads TGTGCCAGCAGTGGGCAGGGGGCAGAGGGGCGAGAGACCCAGTACTTC. Translating it yields CASSGQGAEGRETQYF. The rearrangement uses TRBV6-1 and TRBJ2-5; 8 bases align to TRBD1. This CDR3 has 16 residues. V dropped 4 bases and J dropped 4; count of bases not matched to a gene: 11. The germline gives CDR1 MNHNS, CDR2 SASEGT.

The chain carries TRBV20-1 and TRBJ2-5; D gene uncertain. The CDR3 is made up of 13 amino acids. V was trimmed by 1 base and J by 2 bases, leaving 8 bases between them. From germline, CDR1 is DFQATT and CDR2 SNEGSKA (reference sequence). The CDR3 region has the DNA TGCAGTGCTAGAGTGGAACGGCAAGAGACCCAGTACTTC. This encodes CSARVERQETQYF.

The chain is built from TRBV6-1 and TRBJ2-5, with D perhaps matching TRBD2 (6 bases). With 6 bases removed from V and 2 bases from J, the gap between germline ends came to 10 bases. CDR1 is MNHNS, CDR2 SASEGT, per germline. This CDR3 is 13 amino acids long. Here the CDR3 reads CASRWTTQETQYF. Written as DNA, the CDR3 is TGTGCCAGCAGGTGGACTACTCAAGAGACCCAGTACTTC.

The rearrangement links TRBV4-3 to TRBJ1-3; tentatively, D is TRBD1 (5 bases). This CDR3 spans 18 amino acids. V lost 1 base to trimming and J lost 0 bases, with 16 bases between them. Germline V gives CDR1 LGHNA, CDR2 YSLEER. This chain's CDR3 is CASSQGEGRIISGNTIYF. CDR3 nucleotides: TGCGCCAGCAGCCAAGGGGAGGGGCGGATTATCTCTGGAAACACCATATATTTT.

The sample holds a few counts of this clonotype. The chain links TRBV9 to TRBJ2-3; D possibly corresponds to TRBD1 (6 bases). V lost 2 bases, J lost 6 bases, and 13 bases lay in between. CDR3 length: 14 amino acids. Germline V gene sequence: CDR1 SGDLS, CDR2 YYNGEE. In DNA form, the CDR3 reads TGTGCCAGCAGCGTCCTTTCTCAGGGGGATACGCAGTATTTT. This translates into CASSVLSQGDTQYF.

This clonotype was observed a handful of times. The V call is TRBV20-1, the J call TRBJ2-7, with a possible D match to TRBD2 (6 bases). This CDR3 has 15 amino acids. Trimming shortened V by 2 bases and J by 3 bases, and 17 bases separated the two germline ends. The germline CDR1 and CDR2 sequences are DFQATT and SNEGSKA (reference sequence). The CDR3 nucleotides are TGCAGTGCTAGAAGGGACTCCGGATCCATCTACGAGCAGTACTTC. It specifies CSARRDSGSIYEQYF.

This clonotype was observed a handful of times. V usage is TRBV28 and J usage is TRBJ2-3, with 7 bases matching TRBD1. This CDR3 spans 16 amino acids. CDR1 MDHEN and CDR2 SYDVKM come from the germline V gene. The junction had 8 bases not matched to a gene; V was cut back by 5 bases and J by 0 bases. CDR3: CASSPLQGVSTDTQYF. DNA for the CDR3: TGTGCCAGCAGTCCACTCCAGGGGGTTAGCACAGATACGCAGTATTTT.

This clonotype was recorded at least ten times. The CDR3 reads CASSDPGTQETQYF. In DNA form, the CDR3 reads TGTGCCAGCAGCGATCCCGGGACTCAAGAGACCCAGTACTTC. V usage is TRBV7-2 and J usage is TRBJ2-5; a weak D match, TRBD2 (6 bases). The CDR3 is 14 residues long. V dropped 5 bases and J dropped 2 bases, with 12 bases sitting between them. CDR1 and CDR2 from the germline V gene are SGHTA and FQGNSA.

This chain joins TRBV6-1 and TRBJ1-5; D not resolved. Germline V gene sequence: CDR1 MNHNS, CDR2 SASEGT. This CDR3 comprises 11 residues. V lost 2 bases, J lost 7 bases, and 3 bases lay in between. As DNA, the CDR3 is TGTGCCAGCAGTGAACTACAGCCCCAGCATTTT. Its translation: CASSELQPQHF.

The V gene is TRBV29-1, the J gene TRBJ2-3; D remains ambiguous. This CDR3 has 14 amino acids. V lost 4 bases, J lost 0 bases, and 11 bases lay in between. Germline CDR1 and CDR2: SQVTM and ANQGSEA. The CDR3 is CSVGLTASTDTQYF. The CDR3 DNA is TGCAGCGTTGGCCTAACGGCTAGCACAGATACGCAGTATTTT.

This clonotype was counted only a few times. This may come from a read error, since a much larger clone is one base off. The CDR3 nucleotides are TGTGCCAGCAGCCGGGACCTCCAAGAGACCCAGTTCTTC. Translated: CASSRDLQETQFF. This sequence joins TRBV11-2 and TRBJ2-5; D is perhaps TRBD1 or TRBD2 (5 bases each). The tail of the sequence fits TRBJ2-1 better, so the J call may be wrong. Germline CDR1 reads SGHAT; CDR2 reads FQNNGV. CDR3 size: 13 residues.

The chain links TRBV11-3 to TRBJ2-3; 11 bases line up with TRBD2. Germline V gene lookup returns CDR1 SGHNT and CDR2 YENEEA. The CDR3 covers 15 residues. V lost 5 bases, J lost 5 bases, and 6 bases stayed unmatched. CDR3 bases: TGTGCCAGCAGCGGTAGCGGGAGGGCCGGAGATACGCAGTATTTT. It encodes CASSGSGRAGDTQYF.

This clonotype was seen a few times. The rearrangement uses TRBV7-9 and TRBJ2-5; D call uncertain. The germline CDR1 and CDR2 sequences are SEHNR and FQNEAQ (reference sequence). This CDR3 comprises 13 residues. The V gene lost 5 bases and the J gene lost 10 bases, with 17 bases spanning the gap. The CDR3 DNA sequence: TGTGCCAGCAGCCTTACGGGCCTTCTGGGCCAGTACTTC. Protein: CASSLTGLLGQYF.

This clonotype was observed a handful of times. The chain carries TRBV10-3 and TRBJ1-6, with 10 bases fitting TRBD1. CDR1 ENHRY and CDR2 SYGVKD come from the germline V gene. CDR3 length equals 15 residues. V shed 6 bases and J 3 bases; nucleotides not matched to a gene: 2. This CDR3 reads CAIRTGGNYNSPLHF. In DNA form, the CDR3 reads TGTGCCATCAGGACAGGGGGCAACTATAATTCACCCCTCCACTTT.

This sequence joins TRBV20-1 and TRBJ2-1; the D gene is possibly TRBD1 (6 bases). Trimming removed 7 bases from V and 0 bases from J, with 22 bases in between. The CDR3 covers 17 residues. Per the germline V gene, CDR1 is DFQATT and CDR2 is SNEGSKA (reference sequence). The DNA for the CDR3 is TGCAGTGGTTACAGGGTAGGGACCCCAAGCTCCTACAATGAGCAGTTCTTC. Translating it yields CSGYRVGTPSSYNEQFF.

A few counts support this clonotype. This rearrangement joins TRBV15 to TRBJ2-3; maybe TRBD2 (7 bases). This CDR3 comprises 15 residues. Trimming pared 3 bases from V and 4 bases from J, leaving 14 bases between. The germline V gene encodes CDR1 LNHNV and CDR2 YYDKDF (reference sequence). Here the CDR3 DNA reads TGTGCCACCAGCAGCGGGGGGCTTCCCCCAGATACGCAGTATTTT. It is translated as CATSSGGLPPDTQYF.

This chain connects TRBV7-9 to TRBJ2-2; 11 positions agree with TRBD1. Germline CDR1 SEHNR, CDR2 FQNEAQ (reference sequence). CDR3 length: 15 amino acids. J was trimmed by 7 bases and V by 3 bases; bases with no gene match: 4. CDR3 nucleotide sequence: TGTGCCAGCAGCTTTCGGACAGGGGGCATCGGGGAGCTGTTTTTT. This encodes CASSFRTGGIGELFF. The full variable domain, with the rest looked up from reference TRBV7-9 and TRBJ2-2, is DTGVSQNPRHKITKRGQNVTFRCDPISEHNRLYWYRQTLGQGPEFLTYFQNEAQLEKSRLLSDRFSAERPKGSFSTLEIQRTEQGDSAMYLCASSFRTGGIGELFFGEGSRLTVL.

The chain employs TRBV7-3 and TRBJ2-2, with D possibly matching TRBD2 (5 bases). CDR3 length: 13 residues. V was clipped by 8 bases and J by 2 bases, with 9 bases between them. CDR1 is SGHTA, CDR2 FQGTGA, per germline. The CDR3 nucleotides are TGTGCCAGCCGCGCGGGTAACACCGGGGAGCTGTTTTTT. Translating it yields CASRAGNTGELFF.

This clonotype was recorded once. The V and J genes are TRBV4-2 and TRBJ2-3; D possibly corresponds to TRBD2 (5 bases). The CDR3 has 15 residues. V shed 0 bases and J shed 7 bases, with 14 bases lying between them. Germline CDR1 is LGHNA and CDR2 is YNFKEQ. Here the CDR3 reads CASSQDRRALNTQYF. As DNA, the CDR3 is TGTGCCAGCAGCCAAGATAGGCGGGCCCTTAATACGCAGTATTTT.

The rearrangement links TRBV27 to TRBJ2-3; the match to TRBD1 covers 7 bases. There are 17 residues in the CDR3. Germline loops: CDR1 MNHEY, CDR2 SMNVEV (reference sequence). Trimming removed 6 bases from V and 1 base from J; junction bases left unmatched: 13. CDR3 in DNA: TGTGCCAGCAGCTTACTCTCGACAGGGAGAGGCACAGATACGCAGTATTTT. Its protein is CASSLLSTGRGTDTQYF.

The chain recombines TRBV4-2 with TRBJ2-5; D might be TRBD2 (5 bases). Germline loops: CDR1 LGHNA, CDR2 YNFKEQ. V was shortened by 1 base and J by 6 bases, with 21 bases between the two germline ends. The CDR3 contains 17 residues. CDR3 loop: CASSQGDEGASIQTQYF. DNA for the CDR3: TGTGCCAGCAGCCAAGGAGACGAGGGCGCTAGCATACAGACCCAGTACTTC.

This clonotype was seen more than once but under ten times. This chain uses TRBV6-2 or TRBV6-3 with TRBJ2-1, with D perhaps TRBD1 or TRBD2 (5 bases each). The J call may be mistaken, given a closer DNA end match to TRBJ2-7. In germline, CDR1 is MNHEY, CDR2 SVGEGT. CDR3 length: 18 residues. The CDR3 sequence: CASSYLGAGLSSYNEQYF. CDR3 nucleotide sequence: TGTGCCAGCAGTTACTTAGGGGCGGGTTTAAGCTCCTACAATGAGCAGTACTTC.

This clonotype was detected only a few times. The J gene is TRBJ2-1, the V gene TRBV25-1, with 8 nucleotides matching TRBD2. Germline values: CDR1 MGHDK, CDR2 SYGVNS. The CDR3 length is 15 residues. V lost 0 bases and J lost 6; bases outside the gene matches: 4. DNA for the CDR3: TGTGCCAGCAGTGAATATCCCCGGGGGGGCAATGAGCAGTTCTTC. It is translated as CASSEYPRGGNEQFF.

The rearrangement joins TRBV28 to TRBJ2-7; 11 nucleotides match TRBD1. With 6 bases clipped from V and 0 bases from J, the junction kept 7 bases outside the gene matches. The CDR3 sequence is 16 residues long. Germline values: CDR1 MDHEN, CDR2 SYDVKM. CDR3 sequence reads: CASRPQGQGGSYEQYF. The CDR3 nucleotides read TGTGCCAGCAGACCACAGGGACAGGGGGGCTCCTACGAGCAGTACTTC.

This chain uses TRBV7-3 with TRBJ1-3; D ambiguous. Germline V lookup: CDR1 SGHTA, CDR2 FQGTGA. With 5 bases removed from V and 0 bases from J, the gap between germline ends came to 8 bases. The CDR3 is 14 amino acids. In nucleotides, the CDR3 is TGTGCCAGCAGCCCTGGCAGCTCTGGAAACACCATATATTTT. It yields the protein CASSPGSSGNTIYF.

The V gene is TRBV15, the J gene TRBJ1-2; no reliable D call. V gave up 0 bases and J gave up 5 bases, with 10 bases separating them. This CDR3 region has 14 residues. CDR1 is LNHNV and CDR2 is YYDKDF in the germline V gene (reference sequence). The CDR3 region has the DNA TGTGCCACCAGCAGAGAGGGGATTGGGTATGGCTACACCTTC. As protein: CATSREGIGYGYTF.